The next 14 T cell receptor beta chains were all read from a single sample in a study of cytomegalovirus exposure and HLA in healthy donors. The study ran its PCR with 60 Vbeta and 13 Jbeta primers. Libraries were prepared by immunoSEQ multiplex PCR; TCRdb keeps only in-frame clonotypes and omits some of them. Altogether about 130,000 clones are present, around 70% being singletons, with the ten largest covering around 2.7%. Sequencing was performed on PBMCs. These receptors all stem from a woman in her sixties or seventies in good health and CMV-seropositive.

This clone appeared a few times. The V call is TRBV16, the J call TRBJ2-6; D unclear. V was cut by 1 base and J by 1 base, with 11 bases left in between. Germline V CDR1 and CDR2: KGHSY, FQNENV. The CDR3 is made up of 17 amino acids. CDR3 nucleotides: TGTGCCAGCAGCCAATTGGCCCGCACATCTGGGGCCAACGTCCTGACTTTC. Its translation: CASSQLARTSGANVLTF.

This clone was seen only once. The V and J genes are TRBV5-1 and TRBJ2-1; the D gene is possibly TRBD1 (6 bases). This CDR3 has 15 residues. Trimming took 4 bases from V and 0 from J, leaving 11 bases between them. Germline assignment: CDR1 SGHRS and CDR2 YFSETQ. This chain's CDR3 is CASSPQGSSYNEQFF. In nucleotides, the CDR3 is TGCGCCAGCAGCCCGCAGGGGAGCTCCTACAATGAGCAGTTCTTC.

This clone was detected once. This sequence joins TRBV5-8 and TRBJ1-1; D is unresolved. CDR1 is SGHTS, CDR2 YDEGEE, per germline. CDR3 length: 13 residues. With 2 bases removed from V and 2 bases from J, the gap between germline ends came to 7 bases. The CDR3: CASSFDINTEAFF. CDR3 nucleotides: TGTGCCAGCAGCTTCGACATAAACACTGAAGCTTTCTTT.

The chain recombines TRBV5-1 with TRBJ2-2; 7 nucleotides agree with TRBD2. This CDR3 comprises 15 residues. Trimming removed 8 bases from V and 7 bases from J; junction bases left unmatched: 14. Per the germline V gene, CDR1 is SGHRS and CDR2 is YFSETQ. The DNA of the CDR3 is TGCGCCAGTCATGAGCCGGGACTACTACACGGGGAGCTGTTTTTT. It encodes CASHEPGLLHGELFF. The variable domain in full, with the rest retrieved from reference TRBV5-1 and TRBJ2-2, is KAGVTQTPRYLIKTRGQQVTLSCSPISGHRSVSWYQQTPGQGLQFLFEYFSETQRNKGNFPGRFSGRQFSNSRSEMNVSTLELGDSALYLCASHEPGLLHGELFFGEGSRLTVL.

V usage is TRBV7-8 and J usage is TRBJ1-2; 11 nucleotides agree with TRBD1. This CDR3 has 15 residues. J gave up 6 bases and V 4 bases, and 7 bases lay outside the gene matches. The germline CDR1 and CDR2 sequences are SGHVS and FQNEAQ. CDR3 amino acids: CASSSGQGAWDGYTF. CDR3 DNA sequence: TGTGCCAGCAGCTCCGGACAGGGGGCTTGGGATGGCTACACCTTC.

CDR3 DNA: TGTGCCAGCAGCTTCCGGGACAGGGGGCCAGAGACCCAGTACTTC. It yields the protein CASSFRDRGPETQYF. This sequence joins TRBV7-9 and TRBJ2-5; 12 bases are a match to TRBD1. V shed 3 bases, J shed 4 bases, and the junction held 3 bases outside the gene matches. Germline V CDR1 and CDR2: SEHNR, FQNEAQ (reference sequence). CDR3 length: 15 amino acids. Full variable domain (rest looked up from reference TRBV7-9 and TRBJ2-5): DTGVSQNPRHKITKRGQNVTFRCDPISEHNRLYWYRQTLGQGPEFLTYFQNEAQLEKSRLLSDRFSAERPKGSFSTLEIQRTEQGDSAMYLCASSFRDRGPETQYFGPGTRLLVL.

This clone was seen only a few times. The chain uses TRBV5-8 and TRBJ1-1, with D maybe TRBD1 (6 bases). The CDR3 spans 15 residues. From germline, CDR1 is SGHTS and CDR2 YDEGEE. Trimming cost V 4 bases and J 0 bases, with 13 bases left between them. In nucleotides, the CDR3 is TGTGCCAGCAGCCCGCGACAGGCGATGAACACTGAAGCTTTCTTT. Translation gives CASSPRQAMNTEAFF.

The V gene is TRBV19, the J gene TRBJ1-5; TRBD1 is a possible D gene (6 bases). CDR1 is LNHDA, CDR2 SQIVND, per germline (reference sequence). V dropped 6 bases and J dropped 0 bases, with 12 bases sitting between them. This CDR3 comprises 15 residues. The CDR3 loop reads CASSRGQYSNQPQHF. The CDR3 bases are TGTGCCAGTAGCCGAGGACAGTATAGCAATCAGCCCCAGCATTTT.

The rearrangement uses TRBV27 and TRBJ2-7; possibly TRBD1 for D (5 bases). CDR3 length equals 13 residues. Trimming took off 5 bases at V and 6 bases at J, with 14 bases between the two ends. Germline CDR1 MNHEY, CDR2 SMNVEV (reference sequence). The CDR3 nucleotides read TGTGCCAGCAGTCCGAGACGCCAGGGCGAGCAGTACTTC. Translation: CASSPRRQGEQYF.

This chain links TRBV5-1 with TRBJ1-4, with D perhaps matching TRBD1 (5 bases). Germline CDR1 SGHRS, CDR2 YFSETQ. The CDR3 runs 15 residues. V was shortened by 0 bases and J by 5 bases, with 11 bases between the two germline ends. CDR3 loop: CASSLEGIVNEKLFF. The CDR3 DNA is TGCGCCAGCAGCTTGGAGGGGATCGTGAATGAAAAACTGTTTTTT.

This chain uses TRBV6-1 with TRBJ2-7; TRBD2 agrees at 9 bases. J lost 0 bases, V lost 1 base, and 4 bases had no gene match. The CDR3 totals 16 residues. Looked up from germline, CDR1 is MNHNS and CDR2 is SASEGT. CDR3 sequence reads: CASSEEVAGVSYEQYF. The DNA for the CDR3 is TGTGCCAGCAGTGAAGAGGTAGCGGGGGTCTCCTACGAGCAGTACTTC.

This chain connects TRBV7-6 to TRBJ2-3, with 13 bases lining up with TRBD2. The CDR3 is 14 amino acids. Germline-derived CDR1 and CDR2 are SGHVS and FNYEAQ. V shed 10 bases and J 6 bases; nucleotides not matched to a gene: 7. CDR3 sequence: CAISLAGGVDTQYF. The CDR3 DNA is TGTGCCATCTCACTAGCGGGGGGGGTCGATACGCAGTATTTT.

The gene calls are TRBV5-6 and TRBJ1-5; D gene ambiguous. V gave up 3 bases and J gave up 5 bases, with 9 bases separating them. This CDR3 has 13 amino acids. Per germline, CDR1 SGHDT and CDR2 YYEEEE. CDR3 in DNA: TGTGCCAGCAGCTCGGCGCTAGATCAGCCCCAGCATTTT. The encoded protein is CASSSALDQPQHF.

This chain links TRBV9 with TRBJ2-5, with D unclear. Germline V lookup: CDR1 SGDLS, CDR2 YYNGEE. V lost 0 bases and J 5 bases, leaving 5 bases between the germline ends. The length of the CDR3 is 12 residues. This CDR3 is CASSVEAETQYF. The CDR3 nucleotides are TGTGCCAGCAGCGTAGAAGCGGAGACCCAGTACTTC.